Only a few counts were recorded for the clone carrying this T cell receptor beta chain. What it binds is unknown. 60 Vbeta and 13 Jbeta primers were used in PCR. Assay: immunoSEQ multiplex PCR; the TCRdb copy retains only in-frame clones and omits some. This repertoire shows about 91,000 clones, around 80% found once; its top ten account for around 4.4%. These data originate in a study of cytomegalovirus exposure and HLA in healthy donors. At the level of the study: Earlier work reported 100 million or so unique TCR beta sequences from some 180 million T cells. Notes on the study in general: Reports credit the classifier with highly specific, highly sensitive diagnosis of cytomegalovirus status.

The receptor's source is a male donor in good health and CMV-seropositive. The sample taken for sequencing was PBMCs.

The CDR3 here is CAISGQGSQPQHF. CDR3 bases: TGTGCCATCAGTGGACAGGGATCTCAGCCCCAGCATTTT. The V call is TRBV10-3, the J call TRBJ1-5; 7 positions match TRBD1. This CDR3 is built from 13 residues. Unmatched junction bases numbered 3, after V lost 4 bases and J lost 6 bases. The V gene's germline CDR1 is ENHRY and CDR2 SYGVKD.